This T cell receptor beta chain was sequenced for a study of OX40 agonist ivuxolimab in advanced cancers. CDR1 is SQVTM and CDR2 is ANQGSEA in the germline V gene. V was pared by 2 bases and J by 4 bases, with 8 bases between. The CDR3 is 12 amino acids. Generated by immunoSEQ multiplex PCR, the TCRdb table keeps only in-frame clones and is missing some. In the table there are roughly 30,000 clones, approximately 83% of which are singletons. The starting material was CD4+ or CD8+ T cells sorted from blood, obtained in a trial of the OX40 agonist ivuxolimab. The TCR was taken from an adult with an advanced solid tumor such as melanoma, head and neck, liver or kidney cancer. This chain joins TRBV29-1 and TRBJ1-2; D is unclear. The CDR3 bases are TGCAGCGTTGAAACCGGTAGCTATGGCTACACCTTC. Translated: CSVETGSYGYTF.